The 9 T cell receptor beta chains listed next were all sequenced from one sample in a study of blood T cell repertoires in COVID-19. Using immunoSEQ multiplex PCR, the repertoire was profiled, and TCRdb retains in-frame clones only, with some absent. The sample lists over 200,000 clones, 85% to 90% occurring once. The sequenced material came from PBMCs or T cells enriched from blood (not recorded which). The receptors were gathered from a man younger than 45 who had recovered from COVID-19.

V and J are TRBV12-3 or TRBV12-4 and TRBJ1-1; D is possibly TRBD1 (5 bases). Trimming shortened V by 5 bases and J by 1 base, and 8 bases separated the two germline ends. This CDR3 comprises 13 residues. The CDR3 region is CASSGDRNTEAFF. Here the CDR3 DNA reads TGTGCCAGCAGTGGAGACAGGAACACTGAAGCTTTCTTT.

J is TRBJ2-2 and V is TRBV4-3; D ambiguous. Germline V gives CDR1 LGHNA, CDR2 YSLEER. V shed 1 base and J shed 6 bases, with 12 bases lying between them. CDR3 length: 15 residues. The CDR3 protein is CASSQGHGEPGELFF. Here the CDR3 DNA reads TGCGCCAGCAGCCAAGGACATGGTGAACCCGGGGAGCTGTTTTTT.

The chain uses TRBV2 and TRBJ1-5, with D hard to call. The CDR3 extends over 14 amino acids. Trimming removed 6 bases at V and 4 bases at J, with 13 bases between. Germline loops: CDR1 SNHLY, CDR2 FYNNEI. The CDR3 DNA reads TGTGCCAGCAGGGGCCTACCCCCAAATCAGCCCCAGCATTTT. Translation gives CASRGLPPNQPQHF.

The genes are TRBV29-1 and TRBJ2-7, with 8 bases lining up with TRBD1. CDR3 length: 14 residues. Trimming took 5 bases from V and 2 from J; bases not matched to a gene: 8. Germline assignment: CDR1 SQVTM and CDR2 ANQGSEA. CDR3 sequence: CSVTLGTGPYEQYF. CDR3 in DNA: TGCAGCGTTACACTCGGGACAGGACCCTACGAGCAGTACTTC.

The V and J genes are TRBV7-2 and TRBJ2-1; 12 bases fit TRBD2. Germline trimming cut 3 bases from V and 5 bases from J; bases unmatched to any gene: 11. The CDR3 is 18 residues long. Looked up from germline, CDR1 is SGHTA and CDR2 is FQGNSA. The CDR3 loop is CASSFIVPLAGGNNEQFF. In nucleotides, the CDR3 is TGTGCCAGCAGCTTCATAGTCCCCCTAGCGGGAGGGAACAATGAGCAGTTCTTC.

The chain carries TRBV7-9 and TRBJ1-4, with a possible D match to TRBD1 (5 bases). The CDR3 length is 14 residues. V was pared by 3 bases and J by 6 bases, with 11 bases between. Germline loops: CDR1 SEHNR, CDR2 FQNEAQ (reference sequence). In nucleotides, the CDR3 is TGTGCCAGCAGCTTTGGGGCAGGATATGAAAAACTGTTTTTT. Translated: CASSFGAGYEKLFF. The full variable domain, rest sourced from reference TRBV7-9 and TRBJ1-4, is DTGVSQNPRHKITKRGQNVTFRCDPISEHNRLYWYRQTLGQGPEFLTYFQNEAQLEKSRLLSDRFSAERPKGSFSTLEIQRTEQGDSAMYLCASSFGAGYEKLFFGSGTQLSVL.

The CDR3 sequence: CASSYGQVGSPLHF. The CDR3 DNA is TGTGCCAGCAGCTACGGACAGGTTGGCTCACCCCTCCACTTT. The chain has TRBV11-2 and TRBJ1-6; 7 nucleotides match TRBD1. CDR3 size: 14 residues. V shed 4 bases, J shed 10 bases, and the junction held 7 bases outside the gene matches. Germline V gives CDR1 SGHAT, CDR2 FQNNGV.

This clone has just a few counts. V gene TRBV3-1 (or the pseudogene TRBV3-2) combines with J gene TRBJ2-7, with TRBD1 as a possible D gene (7 bases). Germline-derived CDR1 and CDR2 are LGHDT and YNNKEL (reference sequence). With 4 bases removed from V and 8 bases from J, the gap between germline ends came to 15 bases. CDR3 length equals 13 residues. CDR3 sequence (DNA): TGTGCCAGCAGCCTAGAGACAGGGAGGAAGCAGTACTTC. Its translation: CASSLETGRKQYF.

The rearrangement links TRBV3-1 (or the pseudogene TRBV3-2) to TRBJ1-5, with D maybe TRBD1 (6 bases). CDR3 length: 15 residues. The V end was cut by 2 bases, the J end by 3 bases, with 11 bases between. The germline gives CDR1 LGHDT, CDR2 YNNKEL (reference sequence). The CDR3 region is CASSQWYRANQPQHF. The CDR3 bases are TGTGCCAGCAGCCAATGGTACAGGGCCAATCAGCCCCAGCATTTT.